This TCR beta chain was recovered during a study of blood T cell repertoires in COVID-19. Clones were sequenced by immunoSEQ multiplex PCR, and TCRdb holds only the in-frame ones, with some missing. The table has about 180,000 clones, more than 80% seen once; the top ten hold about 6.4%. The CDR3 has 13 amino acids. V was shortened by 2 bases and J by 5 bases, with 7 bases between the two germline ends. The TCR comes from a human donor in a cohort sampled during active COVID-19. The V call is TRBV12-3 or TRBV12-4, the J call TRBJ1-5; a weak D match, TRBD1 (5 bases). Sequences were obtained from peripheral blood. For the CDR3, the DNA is TGTGCCAGCAGTTTACAGGGTCATCAGCCCCAGCATTTT. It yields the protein CASSLQGHQPQHF.